This paragraph reports one T cell receptor beta chain. This entry is derived from a study of blood T cell repertoires in COVID-19. Study-level background: The study drew acute and convalescent COVID-19 samples from the United States, Italy and Spain. Nucleic acid was either cDNA or gDNA, and it came from T cells, B-cell-depleted T cells, or PBMCs.

V lost 4 bases and J lost 4; bases outside the gene matches: 10. Germline V gene data show CDR1 as SGHRS and CDR2 as YFSETQ. This CDR3 region has 15 residues. As processed by the authors: The authors estimated nucleated cell counts from reference gene primer amplification. TCRdb keeps only in-frame clones here, not all; method: immunoSEQ multiplex PCR. That table gives V, J and clone size, and the DNA gave D and trimming. The profile covers about 97,000 clones, with 84% appearing a single time and less than 5% taken by the ten largest. Sequencing was carried out using peripheral blood. This sequence joins TRBV5-1 and TRBJ1-2; 7 bases match TRBD1. This clonotype originated in a human donor in a cohort sampled during active COVID-19. The CDR3 nucleotides are TGCGCCAGCAGCCTACTTACAGGGGACGCCTATGGCTACACCTTC. This translates into CASSLLTGDAYGYTF.